This TCR beta chain was identified in a study of long-term antiretroviral therapy in people with HIV. General observations from the study: Post-ART diversity increased but stayed below transplant donor controls. Clones expanded before ART dominated the repertoire at all time points.

They ran version v3.0 of the immunoSEQ assay at survey level. A target of roughly 35,000-50,000 T-cell genomes per sample was set for sequencing. Repertoires were generated with immunoSEQ multiplex PCR, while TCRdb's copy carries only in-frame clones and drops some. The sample yields about 24,000 clones, approximately 90% seen once. Germline trimming cut 1 base from V and 5 bases from J; bases unmatched to any gene: 7. The CDR3 runs 15 residues. CDR1 and CDR2 (germline): SGHNT, YYREEE (reference sequence). On this clone itself: Its specificity is not known.

The chain employs TRBV5-4 and TRBJ2-5; TRBD2 matches at 8 bases. This receptor was obtained from a man aged 50 to 60 with HIV. Sequencing used unsorted PBMCs, obtained 1.8 years before starting antiretroviral therapy. CDR3 coding DNA: TGTGCCAGCAGCTTGACGGGAGGGCCAGGTGAGACCCAGTACTTC. Protein product: CASSLTGGPGETQYF.